One and the same sample provided the 28 T cell receptor beta chains below, sequenced in a study of T cells in Graves' hyperthyroidism and ophthalmopathy. RNA transcripts yielded amplified TCR beta CDR3 regions. When the TCR CDR3 underwent first-round RT-PCR, the HTBI primer set was used. MiXCR, applied by TCRdb to the multiplex PCR reads, yields one record per CDR3 protein. The table records some 180,000 distinct CDR3 sequences, 17% of them present only once. The sample taken for sequencing was blood. These receptors were obtained from a woman aged 45-65 years with Graves' hyperthyroidism.

On this clonotype: A much larger clone lies a single base off, so this may be a read error. This chain uses TRBV7-2 with TRBJ2-7; D assignment may be TRBD1 or TRBD2 (6 bases each). Looked up from germline, CDR1 is SGHTA and CDR2 is FQGNSA. Trimming cost V 7 bases and J 3 bases, with 16 bases left between them. The CDR3 sequence is 14 residues long. The CDR3 sequence is CASTRGGGLYEQYF. CDR3 in DNA: TGTGCCAGCACCCGAGGGGGAGGACTCTACGAGCAGTACTTC.

Comment on this clonotype: A much larger clone lies one base from this, so it may be a read error. The chain recombines TRBV7-9 with TRBJ1-1; D possibly corresponds to TRBD1 (5 bases). The length of the CDR3 is 14 residues. The germline V gene has CDR1 SEHNR and CDR2 FQNEAQ (reference sequence). The CDR3 sequence: CASSLGEGNTEALF. The CDR3 DNA follows: TGTGCCAGCAGCTTAGGAGAGGGGAACACTGAAGCTTTATTT.

This clonotype was observed at least ten times. The chain recombines TRBV10-3 with TRBJ2-7; 7 positions agree with TRBD1. Per the germline V gene, CDR1 is ENHRY and CDR2 is SYGVKD. V lost 6 bases and J lost 4; bases outside the gene matches: 9. The length of the CDR3 is 14 residues. CDR3 loop: CAIRAGTETYEQYF. The CDR3 bases are TGTGCCATCAGAGCCGGGACAGAGACTTACGAGCAGTACTTC.

Ten or more counts support this clonotype. V is TRBV5-6 and J is TRBJ2-5; unclear D gene. CDR1 and CDR2 from the germline V gene are SGHDT and YYEEEE. V was shortened by 5 bases and J by 3 bases, with 11 bases between the two germline ends. The CDR3 is 13 residues long. The CDR3 DNA reads TGTGCCAGCAGAATTGAACCCGAAGAGACCCAGTACTTC. Residues: CASRIEPEETQYF.

The chain links TRBV6-1 to TRBJ1-3, with D maybe TRBD1 (6 bases). Germline CDR1 is MNHNS and CDR2 is SASEGT. CDR3 length equals 17 residues. Trimming pared 1 base from V and 1 base from J, leaving 14 bases between. The CDR3 coding sequence is TGTGCCAGCAGTGAAGTTGGGGGCGGGGAGTCTGGAAACACCATATATTTT. It is translated as CASSEVGGGESGNTIYF.

This clonotype appeared a few times. A single base separates this from a much larger clone, so it may be a read error. The J gene is TRBJ1-5, the V gene TRBV19, with a tentative D call TRBD1 (6 bases). The CDR3 length is 14 residues. Germline loops: CDR1 LNHDA, CDR2 SQIVND (reference sequence). In nucleotides, the CDR3 is TGTGTCAGTATTCTAAGGGGGAGCAATCAGCCCCAGCATTTT. This codes for CVSILRGSNQPQHF. Drawing the rest from reference TRBV19 and TRBJ1-5, the complete variable domain is DGGITQSPKYLFRKEGQNVTLSCEQNLNHDAMYWYRQDPGQGLRLIYYSQIVNDFQKGDIAEGYSVSREKKESFPLTVTSAQKNPTAFYLCVSILRGSNQPQHFGDGTRLSIL.

This clonotype was seen repeatedly, ten times or more. V gene TRBV5-1 combines with J gene TRBJ2-7; 8 bases are a match to TRBD2. From germline, CDR1 is SGHRS and CDR2 YFSETQ. The CDR3 totals 15 residues. Trimming at V came to 4 bases and at J to 0 bases, leaving 6 bases not matched to a gene. CDR3 nucleotides: TGCGCCAGCAGCCAGAGCGGGGGACGCTCCTACGAGCAGTACTTC. Its translation is CASSQSGGRSYEQYF.

This clonotype was detected many times. The chain carries TRBV9 and TRBJ2-3; 9 positions agree with TRBD2. Germline assignment: CDR1 SGDLS and CDR2 YYNGEE. V was pared by 4 bases and J by 10 bases, with 16 bases of the junction left unmatched. The CDR3 sequence is 16 residues long. The CDR3: CASSFRVSSGADAQYF. In nucleotides, the CDR3 is TGTGCCAGCAGCTTTAGAGTATCTAGCGGGGCTGATGCGCAGTATTTT.

This clonotype was observed many times. The chain joins TRBV7-9 to TRBJ2-5; D may be TRBD2 (5 bases). Trimming stripped 6 bases from V and 2 bases from J, with 10 bases between. The CDR3 length is 13 residues. Germline V gene sequence: CDR1 SEHNR, CDR2 FQNEAQ (reference sequence). As DNA, the CDR3 is TGTGCCAGCAGATTGGGAGTTCAAGAGACCCAGTACTTC. Translating it yields CASRLGVQETQYF.

The rearrangement joins TRBV6-9 to TRBJ2-3; 10 bases are shared with TRBD2. CDR1 and CDR2 from the germline V gene are MNHGY and SVAAGI. V trimming: 3 bases; J trimming: 2 bases; junction bases outside the gene matches: 8. This CDR3 has 17 amino acids. The CDR3 protein is CASSYGLLAGVTDTQYF. The CDR3, as DNA: TGTGCCAGCAGTTACGGGTTGCTAGCGGGGGTCACAGATACGCAGTATTTT.

In its sample, this clonotype was seen many times. The chain has TRBV5-1 and TRBJ2-2; 7 nucleotides match TRBD1. J gave up 6 bases and V 1 base, and 6 bases lay outside the gene matches. This CDR3 has 15 residues. Germline V CDR1 and CDR2: SGHRS, YFSETQ. CDR3 coding DNA: TGCGCCAGCAGCTTGAACAGCCAGGGGGCCGGGGAGCTGTTTTTT. It is translated as CASSLNSQGAGELFF.

This clonotype was detected many times. V and J are TRBV20-1 and TRBJ1-5; 7 positions agree with TRBD1. Trimming removed 1 base from V and 2 bases from J; junction bases left unmatched: 2. Germline CDR1 reads DFQATT; CDR2 reads SNEGSKA (reference sequence). CDR3 length: 14 amino acids. The CDR3 loop reads CSARGDSGNQPQHF. The CDR3 DNA sequence: TGCAGTGCTAGAGGGGACAGTGGCAATCAGCCCCAGCATTTT.

This clonotype was seen at least ten times. This chain links TRBV20-1 with TRBJ2-1; 9 bases line up with TRBD1. The germline V gene has CDR1 DFQATT and CDR2 SNEGSKA (reference sequence). The CDR3 is made up of 13 amino acids. V shed 5 bases and J 7 bases; nucleotides not matched to a gene: 6. The CDR3 protein is CSAPRGQGNEQFF. In DNA, the CDR3 is TGCAGTGCTCCGAGGGGACAGGGTAATGAGCAGTTCTTC.

This clonotype was detected ten times or more. One end of the junction is discordant with germline, which a read error may explain. The chain joins TRBV7-7 to TRBJ1-2, with D uncertain. The CDR3 has 15 residues. Germline V CDR1 and CDR2: SSHAT, FNYEAQ (reference sequence). The DNA of the CDR3 is TGTGCTAGCAAAAGTTCGTCGCCGCGGTCTTATGGCTACACCTTC. Its protein is CASKSSSPRSYGYTF.

This clonotype was recorded many times. This sequence joins TRBV7-2 and TRBJ2-3, with D perhaps TRBD1 or TRBD2 (5 bases each). The CDR3 contains 14 residues. The germline V gene encodes CDR1 SGHTA and CDR2 FQGNSA. V was pared by 5 bases and J by 4 bases, with 13 bases between. The CDR3 DNA is TGTGCCAGCAGCCGAGGGGCAGGCGCAGATACGCAGTATTTT. This codes for CASSRGAGADTQYF.

This clonotype was seen at least ten times. The chain carries TRBV20-1 and TRBJ1-5; TRBD1 matches at 9 bases. This CDR3 comprises 14 residues. In germline, CDR1 is DFQATT, CDR2 SNEGSKA (reference sequence). Losses at the gene ends were 6 bases for V and 5 bases for J; bases not matched to a gene: 8. CDR3 coding DNA: TGCAGTGCCATATCCGGGACAGGGTATCAGCCCCAGCATTTT. It translates to CSAISGTGYQPQHF.

This clonotype was seen at least ten times. As DNA, the CDR3 is TGCAGTGCTGTAGAGAGGGGAGGAACGGCTGGCTACACCTTC. This gives the protein CSAVERGGTAGYTF. The chain couples TRBV20-1 to TRBJ1-2, with D maybe TRBD1 (5 bases). The length of the CDR3 is 14 residues. In germline, CDR1 is DFQATT, CDR2 SNEGSKA (reference sequence). The V end was cut by 5 bases, the J end by 7 bases, with 20 bases between.

A few counts support this clonotype. The chain links TRBV5-8 to TRBJ1-2; D is undetermined. The CDR3 covers 12 residues. Germline V lookup: CDR1 SGHTS, CDR2 YDEGEE. Trimming shortened V by 4 bases and J by 10 bases, and 14 bases separated the two germline ends. CDR3 loop: CASSRRRETYTF. The CDR3 coding sequence is TGTGCCAGCAGCAGGCGACGGGAGACCTACACCTTC.

The sample holds many counts of this clonotype. The chain employs TRBV28 and TRBJ2-2; D gene ambiguous. CDR1 and CDR2 from the germline V gene are MDHEN and SYDVKM. This CDR3 region has 13 residues. Trimming left V 8 bases short and J 4 bases short, with 11 bases between. For the CDR3, the DNA is TGTGCCAGCGCCCGGGCGAGCACCGGGGAGCTGTTTTTT. Translated, it gives CASARASTGELFF.

This clonotype was counted many times. The V call is TRBV6-4, the J call TRBJ2-1; the D gene is possibly TRBD1 (6 bases). Per germline, CDR1 MRHNA and CDR2 SNTAGT. Trimming took 2 bases from V and 0 from J, leaving 8 bases between them. This CDR3 is 15 amino acids long. The DNA for the CDR3 is TGTGCCAGCAGTGACGGACAGAGCTCCTACAATGAGCAGTTCTTC. Amino acid sequence: CASSDGQSSYNEQFF.

This clonotype was observed a few times. A clone one base away is much larger, so this may be a read error. V gene TRBV6-1 combines with J gene TRBJ1-3, with D uncertain. The CDR3 runs to 15 residues. The germline CDR1 and CDR2 sequences are MNHNS and SASEGT. The ends were cut back, 8 bases at V and 4 bases at J, with 18 bases in the middle. The CDR3 DNA follows: TGTGCCAGCGCCCTATTCGGACCTCTAGGAAACACCATATATTTT. It yields the protein CASALFGPLGNTIYF.

This clonotype appeared many times. J is TRBJ1-1 and V is TRBV13; D is undetermined. The germline V gene has CDR1 PRHDT and CDR2 FYEKMQ (reference sequence). The ends were cut back, 4 bases at V and 0 bases at J, with 9 bases in the middle. This CDR3 is 14 amino acids long. CDR3 region: CASSSLLVNTEAFF. The CDR3 nucleotides are TGTGCCAGCAGCTCCCTACTGGTGAACACTGAAGCTTTCTTT. Full variable domain (rest looked up from reference TRBV13 and TRBJ1-1): AAGVIQSPRHLIKEKRETATLKCYPIPRHDTVYWYQQGPGQDPQFLISFYEKMQSDKGSIPDRFSAQQFSDYHSELNMSSLELGDSALYFCASSSLLVNTEAFFGQGTRLTVV.

The chain combines TRBV20-1 with TRBJ2-3; no definite D call. V shed 5 bases and J shed 0 bases, with 15 bases lying between them. The CDR3 spans 15 residues. Germline V gene sequence: CDR1 DFQATT, CDR2 SNEGSKA (reference sequence). The CDR3, as DNA: TGCAGTGCTTGCCTGTTGTTGCTAAGCACAGATACGCAGTATTTT. Amino acid sequence: CSACLLLLSTDTQYF.

The chain combines TRBV9 with TRBJ1-3; D unclear. The CDR3 is 14 residues long. Germline V gene data show CDR1 as SGDLS and CDR2 as YYNGEE. Trimming removed 2 bases at V and 9 bases at J, with 15 bases between. The CDR3 region has the DNA TGTGCCAGCAGCGTTATGTCCGGGGATGGCACCATATATTTT. Protein sequence: CASSVMSGDGTIYF. The full variable domain, in which reference TRBV9 and TRBJ1-3 provide the parts outside the CDR3, is DSGVTQTPKHLITATGQRVTLRCSPRSGDLSVYWYQQSLDQGLQFLIQYYNGEERAKGNILERFSAQQFPDLHSELNLSSLELGDSALYFCASSVMSGDGTIYFGEGSWLTVV.

This clonotype occurred many times. The chain joins TRBV2 to TRBJ2-4, with D perhaps matching TRBD1 (6 bases). From germline, CDR1 is SNHLY and CDR2 FYNNEI. CDR3 length: 17 amino acids. Deletions cut 7 bases from V and 1 base from J, with 20 bases between. The CDR3 coding sequence is TGTGCCAGCAAGCCCCGGCCAGGGGCCTTTGCCAAAAACATTCAGTACTTC. It specifies CASKPRPGAFAKNIQYF.

This clonotype has at least ten counts. V usage is TRBV11-2 and J usage is TRBJ2-7; TRBD2 matches at 7 bases. Germline trimming cut 5 bases from V and 3 bases from J; bases unmatched to any gene: 7. Germline-derived CDR1 and CDR2 are SGHAT and FQNNGV. The CDR3 runs to 14 residues. The CDR3 DNA sequence: TGTGCCAGCAGCGAGACGGGCGGGAGCTACGAGCAGTACTTC. Translating gives CASSETGGSYEQYF. Drawing the rest from reference TRBV11-2 and TRBJ2-7, the complete variable domain is EAGVAQSPRYKIIEKRQSVAFWCNPISGHATLYWYQQILGQGPKLLIQFQNNGVVDDSQLPKDRFSAERLKGVDSTLKIQPAKLEDSAVYLCASSETGGSYEQYFGPGTRLTVT.

This clonotype was counted between two and nine times. J is TRBJ1-2 and V is TRBV4-2; TRBD1 agrees at 7 bases. The CDR3 length is 14 residues. V shed 4 bases, J shed 5 bases, and the junction held 7 bases outside the gene matches. Germline-derived CDR1 and CDR2 are LGHNA and YNFKEQ. CDR3: CASSPDRVGYGYTF. The CDR3 DNA reads as TGTGCCAGCAGCCCAGACAGGGTCGGGTATGGCTACACCTTC.

In its sample, this clonotype was seen many times. The V call is TRBV6-5, the J call TRBJ1-6; D might be TRBD1 (5 bases). V lost 2 bases to trimming and J lost 7 bases, with 9 bases between them. CDR3 size: 14 residues. From germline, CDR1 is MNHEY and CDR2 SVGAGI. The CDR3 reads CASSYRGVNSPLHF. CDR3 nucleotides: TGTGCCAGCAGTTACCGGGGGGTGAATTCACCCCTCCACTTT.